Below, 20 T cell receptor beta chains from the same sample are listed, as sequenced in a study of human T cells and chemical hapten exposure. TCRdb recomputed calls from the RACE reads with MiXCR, one row per CDR3 protein. The sample lists over 100,000 distinct CDR3 sequences; roughly 9.5% were seen once. Documented time point: healthy volunteer bleed at 2 weeks. Unfractionated whole blood yielded total RNA. Material: whole blood. These receptors were taken from a male donor in good health. Some clones in this sample may be carry-over from other donors' samples.

This clonotype occurred a few times. The chain is built from TRBV9 and TRBJ1-4; possible D gene TRBD1, 5 bases. The length of the CDR3 is 17 residues. Germline loops: CDR1 SGDLS, CDR2 YYNGEE. The V end was cut by 3 bases, the J end by 2 bases, with 17 bases between. The CDR3 DNA reads as TGTGCCAGCAGCGCCGCGTCCCGGGGCTCGACTAATGAAAAACTGTTTTTT. This sequence encodes CASSAASRGSTNEKLFF. Looking up the rest from reference TRBV9 and TRBJ1-4 gives the full variable domain: DSGVTQTPKHLITATGQRVTLRCSPRSGDLSVYWYQQSLDQGLQFLIQYYNGEERAKGNILERFSAQQFPDLHSELNLSSLELGDSALYFCASSAASRGSTNEKLFFGSGTQLSVL.

This clonotype has at least ten counts. The chain employs TRBV7-9 and TRBJ1-1; possible D gene TRBD1, 5 bases. Trimming took 1 base from V and 4 from J, leaving 10 bases between them. This CDR3 spans 14 amino acids. Germline-derived CDR1 and CDR2 are SEHNR and FQNEAQ (reference sequence). The CDR3 sequence: CASSLGAGGTEAFF. The CDR3 bases are TGTGCCAGCAGCTTAGGGGCTGGGGGCACTGAAGCTTTCTTT.

This clonotype occurred a few times. This chain uses TRBV12-3 or TRBV12-4 with TRBJ1-1; 12 bases are shared with TRBD1. The length of the CDR3 is 14 residues. V lost 4 bases, J lost 11 bases, and 8 bases stayed unmatched. The CDR3 spells CASSSGQGAILAFF. In nucleotides, the CDR3 is TGTGCCAGCAGTTCGGGACAGGGGGCGATCTTGGCTTTCTTT.

The V gene is TRBV5-1, the J gene TRBJ2-5; D is uncertain. V lost 5 bases, J lost 3 bases, and 8 bases lay in between. This CDR3 contains 12 residues. CDR1 is SGHRS, CDR2 YFSETQ, per germline. CDR3 in amino acids: CASRGLEETQYF. The CDR3 nucleotides are TGCGCCAGCAGGGGTCTAGAAGAGACCCAGTACTTC.

This clonotype was found a few times. The gene calls are TRBV3-1 and TRBJ2-1, with D perhaps TRBD2 (6 bases). Trimming shortened V by 4 bases and J by 4 bases, and 11 bases separated the two germline ends. Germline V gives CDR1 LGHDT, CDR2 YNNKEL (reference sequence). The CDR3 length is 14 residues. Here the CDR3 DNA reads TGTGCCAGCAGCCCCGGGACTTATTACAATGAGCAGTTCTTC. It codes for CASSPGTYYNEQFF.

This clonotype was detected many times. The chain's CDR3 is CSARWQPNTEAFF. The CDR3 nucleotides read TGCAGTGCTAGGTGGCAGCCGAACACTGAAGCTTTCTTT. This chain links TRBV20-1 with TRBJ1-1, with D hard to call. The CDR3 extends over 13 amino acids. The V end lost 3 bases, the J end lost 1 base, and 9 bases lay between the germline ends. Germline V gene data show CDR1 as DFQATT and CDR2 as SNEGSKA (reference sequence).

This clonotype has at least ten counts. This chain links TRBV10-3 with TRBJ2-3; 12 bases fit TRBD2. This CDR3 is 15 amino acids long. The V segment lost 3 bases and the J segment 5 bases; nucleotides outside the gene matches: 3. In germline, CDR1 is ENHRY, CDR2 SYGVKD. The CDR3 region is CAISEPSGGGDTQYF. The CDR3 bases are TGTGCCATCAGTGAACCTAGCGGGGGGGGAGATACGCAGTATTTT.

The chain uses TRBV14 and TRBJ2-7; possible D gene TRBD2, 5 bases. V lost 4 bases and J lost 2, with 15 bases in between. Germline values: CDR1 SGHDN, CDR2 FVKESK. CDR3 size: 15 residues. This CDR3 reads CASSPEAWGTYEQYF. The DNA of the CDR3 is TGTGCCAGCAGCCCGGAGGCTTGGGGAACCTACGAGCAGTACTTC. Full variable domain (rest looked up from reference TRBV14 and TRBJ2-7): EAGVTQFPSHSVIEKGQTVTLRCDPISGHDNLYWYRRVMGKEIKFLLHFVKESKQDESGMPNNRFLAERTGGTYSTLKVQPAELEDSGVYFCASSPEAWGTYEQYFGPGTRLTVT.

This clonotype showed up many times. The chain employs TRBV5-1 and TRBJ2-3, with a weak D call TRBD1 (7 bases). Germline CDR1 SGHRS, CDR2 YFSETQ. V lost 0 bases and J lost 5, with 10 bases in between. This CDR3 region has 14 residues. Here the CDR3 DNA reads TGCGCCAGCAGCTTGGGACAGGGAGGAGATACGCAGTATTTT. Protein: CASSLGQGGDTQYF.

The chain employs TRBV5-6 and TRBJ2-1, with 8 bases matching TRBD1. CDR1 SGHDT and CDR2 YYEEEE come from the germline V gene. J was trimmed by 3 bases and V by 4 bases; bases with no gene match: 12. The CDR3 length is 17 residues. CDR3 sequence reads: CASSPGTGEPGYNEQFF. The CDR3 DNA reads as TGTGCCAGCAGCCCCGGGACAGGCGAACCCGGCTACAATGAGCAGTTCTTC.

The chain recombines TRBV28 with TRBJ1-2; 11 bases fit TRBD1. Trimming cost V 6 bases and J 2 bases; bases outside gene matches: 8. Germline lookup yields CDR1 MDHEN and CDR2 SYDVKM. CDR3 length: 16 amino acids. This chain's CDR3 is CASSFGTGGSNYGYTF. The CDR3 DNA follows: TGTGCCAGCAGCTTCGGGACAGGGGGGTCGAACTATGGCTACACCTTC.

The chain employs TRBV24-1 and TRBJ2-3; the D is unclear. This CDR3 has 13 amino acids. V was shortened by 8 bases and J by 6 bases, with 14 bases between the two germline ends. CDR1 and CDR2 (germline): KGHDR, SFDVKD. The CDR3 spells CATMGWVTDTQYF. For the CDR3, the DNA is TGTGCCACCATGGGGTGGGTGACCGATACGCAGTATTTT.

This clonotype was seen a few times. The chain couples TRBV12-3 or TRBV12-4 to TRBJ1-6; perhaps TRBD1 as D (6 bases). The CDR3 totals 14 residues. Trimming removed 5 bases at V and 5 bases at J, with 10 bases between. CDR3 DNA sequence: TGTGCCAGCAGTAGGACAGCCCATAATTCACCCCTCCACTTT. It codes for CASSRTAHNSPLHF.

V usage is TRBV28 and J usage is TRBJ2-7, with TRBD1 matching 7 bases. Germline loops: CDR1 MDHEN, CDR2 SYDVKM. The CDR3 totals 14 residues. Germline trimming cut 5 bases from V and 5 bases from J; bases unmatched to any gene: 9. CDR3: CASSQPGQWDEQYF. The CDR3 DNA sequence: TGTGCCAGCAGTCAACCGGGACAGTGGGACGAGCAGTACTTC.

This rearrangement joins TRBV7-9 to TRBJ1-5; no definite D call. The V gene lost 1 base and the J gene lost 7 bases, with 5 bases spanning the gap. From germline, CDR1 is SEHNR and CDR2 FQNEAQ (reference sequence). The CDR3 contains 12 residues. Here the CDR3 DNA reads TGTGCCAGCAGCTTAGATTACCAGCCCCAGCATTTT. As protein: CASSLDYQPQHF. Variable domain in full (rest from reference TRBV7-9 and TRBJ1-5): DTGVSQNPRHKITKRGQNVTFRCDPISEHNRLYWYRQTLGQGPEFLTYFQNEAQLEKSRLLSDRFSAERPKGSFSTLEIQRTEQGDSAMYLCASSLDYQPQHFGDGTRLSIL.

This chain connects TRBV6-1 to TRBJ2-5; 7 bases map to TRBD1. Germline CDR1 MNHNS, CDR2 SASEGT. This CDR3 is 15 amino acids long. With 1 base clipped from V and 4 bases from J, the junction kept 6 bases outside the gene matches. The chain's CDR3 is CASSEGPGQVETQYF. In DNA form, the CDR3 reads TGTGCCAGCAGTGAAGGCCCCGGACAGGTAGAGACCCAGTACTTC.

This clonotype came up a few times. The CDR3 sequence is CASSYSPSIDEQFF. CDR3 DNA: TGTGCCAGCAGTTACTCGCCGAGTATCGATGAGCAGTTCTTC. The genes are TRBV6-5 and TRBJ2-1; D not resolved. The germline V gene encodes CDR1 MNHEY and CDR2 SVGAGI. The CDR3 runs to 14 residues. Trimming took 0 bases from V and 8 from J, leaving 11 bases between them.

This clonotype was counted many times. The genes are TRBV7-9 and TRBJ1-1; no clear D gene. Trimming left V 2 bases short and J 8 bases short, with 9 bases between. From germline, CDR1 is SEHNR and CDR2 FQNEAQ (reference sequence). There are 12 residues in the CDR3. CDR3 sequence: CASSLSEPEAFF. The CDR3 DNA sequence: TGTGCCAGCAGCTTATCAGAACCAGAAGCTTTCTTT. The full variable domain, its missing parts supplied by reference TRBV7-9 and TRBJ1-1, is DTGVSQNPRHKITKRGQNVTFRCDPISEHNRLYWYRQTLGQGPEFLTYFQNEAQLEKSRLLSDRFSAERPKGSFSTLEIQRTEQGDSAMYLCASSLSEPEAFFGQGTRLTVV.

As for this clonotype: The junction differs from germline at one of its ends, possibly a read error. The chain employs TRBV5-1 and TRBJ2-7; tentatively, D is TRBD1 or TRBD2 (5 bases each). The germline gives CDR1 SGHRS, CDR2 YFSETQ. The CDR3 runs 16 residues. In nucleotides, the CDR3 is TGCCCCAGCAGCTCGGACCGGGACGAGCGCTACTACGAGCAGTACTTC. The encoded protein is CPSSSDRDERYYEQYF.

V is TRBV12-3 or TRBV12-4 and J is TRBJ1-5, with TRBD1 identical over 7 bases. The CDR3 totals 15 residues. The V gene end was trimmed by 6 bases and the J gene end by 1 base; junction bases not matched to a gene: 6. DNA of the CDR3: TGTGCCAGCAGCACCTACAGGGGAAGCAATCAGCCCCAGCATTTT. Protein sequence: CASSTYRGSNQPQHF.